The T cell receptor beta chain described here comes from a study of blood T cell repertoires in COVID-19 (TCRdb year 2020). At the level of the whole study: Samples covering the acute and convalescent phases of COVID-19 were provided by collaborators in the United States, Italy and Spain. The prospective study material was composed of cDNA or gDNA derived from T cells, B-cell-depleted T cells, or PBMCs. Deeply sampled blood TCRbeta repertoires from subjects exposed to, actively infected with, or recovered from COVID-19 were included in the dataset. A freely available public database, intended as a resource for researchers studying the immune response to SARS-CoV-2, is where the repertoires were released. The samples were drawn from the first 160 participants of the ongoing ImmuneRACE study and from 1,254 subjects provided by 6 global collaborators. Sample metadata almost always included a de-identified subject ID, COVID-19 status, age in years and sex. HLA class I and class II types, where available, came from metadata supplied by the sample provider rather than from assay-based typing. General conclusions and limits of the study: The quantity of clinical and demographic metadata differed by source and by participant and was supplied without curation.

For this clone: Its antigen remains undetermined. No per-base quality is available; no much larger clone lies one base away.

Participants in the prospective study were enrolled through a virtual design, were aged about 18 to 89 years, and lived in roughly 26 United States geographic areas. In the prospective study, participants were assigned to cohorts based on the clinical history participants reported in a screening survey and a study questionnaire. Recovered participants in ImmuneRACE Cohort 3 were defined as having two consecutive negative NP/OP PCR tests, clearance from a healthcare professional, or resolution of symptoms. Each participant in the prospective study had whole blood, serum and a nasopharyngeal or oropharyngeal swab collected by mobile phlebotomists. Additional blood draws and questionnaires over an approximately two-month period could optionally be provided by prospective study participants. Before DNA extraction, prospective study blood samples were shipped either frozen or at room temperature. TCRbeta CDR3 regions were amplified from genomic DNA using the immunoSEQ Assay, a bias-controlled multiplex PCR. The authors' pipeline ran thus. The number of nucleated cells in each sample was estimated from the amplification of reference gene primers within the assay. To quantify the absolute abundance of each unique TCRbeta CDR3 rearrangement, sequence reads were collapsed and filtered. For each sample, productive Simpson clonality was calculated as the square root of Simpson's diversity index across productive rearrangements. Entries here come from immuneACCESS through TCRdb and include only in-frame sequences with V and J called. Some clones fail to appear in such tables; in the studies checked, an unresolved V gene covers under half of the shortfall, and the cause of the remainder is unknown. V, J and clone size derive from that table, while D and trimming were established from the DNA sequence. Across this sample there are approximately 200,000 clones, with about 82% seen only once. About 8.6% of the sample comes from the top ten.

For CDR1 and CDR2, the germline V gene lists KGHSH and LQKENI. From V the trimming removes 3 bases and from J it removes 0 bases, while the gene matches leave 10 bases of the junction unaccounted for. The CDR3 runs 17 amino acids, cysteine and phenylalanine included. Only the CDR3 DNA stays, 51 bases, in frame from base 1. The sequencing input was PBMCs or T cells enriched from blood (not recorded which). This sequence was found in a woman in her twenties or thirties who had recovered from COVID-19. The rearranged chain carries TRBV18 and TRBJ1-1; TRBD1 lines up with 7 middle nucleotides. The bases read TGTGCCAGCTCACCCAAAGACAGGGCCCAAATGAACACTGAAGCTTTCTTT. Translation gives CASSPKDRAQMNTEAFF.